The rows below give T cell receptor beta chains drawn from one sample of a study of blood T cells in healthy people across ages. TCRdb re-called the 5' RACE reads with MiXCR, one entry per CDR3 protein. The table lists fewer than 800,000 distinct CDR3 sequences, more than 20% of them singletons, with under 4% in the top ten. The sample comprised blood. The receptors shown here come from a man aged 70-80 years in good health. The CDR3 runs from the conserved cysteine through the conserved F or W. The D gene is left open where the match is weak. Some rows mark clone size as missing; the rest say once, few, many or name a class of expanded clone.

>TRBJ1-1|TRBV19|NA|few|13
CASTGGVNTEAFF
TGTGCCAGTACTGGGGGGGTGAACACTGAAGCTTTCTTT
>TRBJ2-1|TRBV7-9|NA|few|12
CASSLVGHEQFF
TGTGCCAGCAGCTTAGTTGGACATGAGCAGTTCTTC
>TRBJ2-5|TRBV20-1|TRBD1|NA|15
CSAPDRGRDQETQYF
TGCAGTGCGCCAGACAGGGGTCGTGACCAAGAGACCCAGTACTTC
>TRBJ1-2|TRBV29-1|NA|NA|13
CSVRGGTVEGYTF
TGCAGCGTTCGAGGGGGAACGGTAGAAGGCTACACCTTC
>TRBJ1-5|TRBV19|NA|few|14
CASTPPSPNQPQHF
TGTGCCAGTACCCCGCCGTCTCCAAATCAGCCCCAGCATTTT
>TRBJ1-2|TRBV7-9|TRBD1|NA|17
CASSLAELGQGHYGYTF
TGTGCCAGCAGCTTAGCGGAGTTGGGACAGGGGCACTATGGCTACACCTTC
>TRBJ2-3|TRBV9|NA|few|16
CASSSLEGISTDTQYF
TGTGCCAGCAGCTCCCTCGAGGGGATAAGCACAGATACGCAGTATTTT
>TRBJ2-3|TRBV19|NA|NA|18
CASSIRHWARDRADTQYF
TGTGCCAGTAGTATTCGACATTGGGCTCGAGACCGCGCAGATACGCAGTATTTT
>TRBJ2-1|TRBV20-1|TRBD2|NA|13
CSAYRGLAQEQFF
TGCAGTGCCTATCGTGGACTAGCGCAAGAGCAGTTCTTC
>TRBJ2-5|TRBV21-1|NA|few|16
CASSKAGCRHLETQYF
TGTGCCAGCAGCAAGGCTGGATGTCGGCACCTCGAGACCCAGTACTTC
>TRBJ2-1|TRBV20-1|NA|many|13
CSGKPGLNNEQFF
TGCAGTGGGAAACCGGGGCTCAACAATGAGCAGTTCTTC
>TRBJ1-1|TRBV25-1|NA|NA|12
CASTRGQGEAFF
TGTGCCAGCACCCGTGGCCAGGGGGAAGCTTTCTTT
>TRBJ2-5|TRBV7-2|NA|many|11
CASSLAQTQYF
TGTGCCAGCAGCTTAGCACAGACCCAGTACTTC
>TRBJ2-1|TRBV20-1|NA|few|10
CSADNDEQFF
TGCAGTGCTGACAACGATGAGCAGTTCTTC
>TRBJ1-4|TRBV6-1|TRBD1|NA|14
CASSGLDRAEKLFF
TGTGCCAGCAGTGGACTAGACAGGGCTGAAAAGCTGTTTTTT
>TRBJ2-7|TRBV20-1|TRBD1|NA|12
CSASSTGDEQYF
TGCAGTGCATCCTCGACAGGGGACGAGCAGTACTTC
>TRBJ2-5|TRBV5-1|TRBD1|NA|14
CANSLGQVQETQYF
TGCGCCAACAGCTTGGGACAGGTCCAAGAGACCCAGTACTTC
>TRBJ2-1|TRBV2|NA|few|13
CATASDVFKEQFF
TGTGCCACCGCTAGCGACGTTTTTAAGGAGCAGTTCTTC
>TRBJ1-4|TRBV20-1|NA|NA|12
CSAKHSHEKLFF
TGCAGTGCGAAACATTCCCATGAAAAACTGTTTTTT
>TRBJ2-3|TRBV12-3/TRBV12-4|NA|few|15
CASRTDTTSTDTQYF
TGTGCCAGCAGGACGGACACTACTAGCACAGATACGCAGTATTTT
>TRBJ2-1|TRBV28|NA|NA|14
CASNGPGVGDEQFF
TGTGCCAGCAACGGACCGGGAGTGGGTGATGAGCAGTTCTTC
>TRBJ2-4|TRBV7-8|NA|NA|14
CASSLVRDPNIQYF
TGTGCCAGCAGCTTAGTTCGGGATCCCAACATTCAGTACTTC
>TRBJ2-2|TRBV12-3/TRBV12-4|TRBD1|NA|15
CASTSGTGVIGELFF
TGTGCCAGCACCTCCGGGACAGGGGTTATCGGGGAGCTGTTTTTT
>TRBJ2-1|TRBV3-1|TRBD2|many|15
CASSTLAVSYNEQFF
TGTGCCAGCAGCACACTAGCGGTCTCCTACAATGAGCAGTTCTTC
>TRBJ2-7|TRBV9|TRBD2|few|16
CASSVGGTSGTYEQYF
TGTGCCAGCAGCGTAGGGGGGACTAGCGGTACCTACGAGCAGTACTTC
>TRBJ2-1|TRBV20-1|TRBD2|NA|18
CSARDRGGRLSSYNEQFF
TGCAGTGCTAGAGATCGGGGGGGGCGCTTGAGCTCCTACAATGAGCAGTTCTTC
>TRBJ2-5|TRBV12-3/TRBV12-4|TRBD1|few|14
CASRTSTGQETQYF
TGTGCCAGCAGGACCTCGACAGGGCAAGAGACCCAGTACTTC
>TRBJ2-7|TRBV5-1|TRBD1|few|15
CASSLARQGYDEQYF
TGCGCCAGCAGCTTGGCCCGACAGGGATACGACGAGCAGTACTTC
>TRBJ2-1|TRBV19|NA|few|14
CASSMRGAVNEQFF
TGTGCCAGTAGTATGAGGGGCGCAGTCAATGAGCAGTTCTTC
>TRBJ2-3|TRBV11-2|NA|few|14
CASSADKATDTQYF
TGTGCCAGCAGCGCGGACAAGGCCACAGATACGCAGTATTTT
>TRBJ1-1|TRBV7-9|NA|many|13
CASSSGVNTEAFF
TGTGCCAGCAGCTCGGGAGTCAACACTGAAGCTTTCTTT
>TRBJ2-1|TRBV4-1|TRBD2|many|14
CASSQESSGSEQFF
TGCGCCAGCAGCCAAGAGTCTAGCGGGAGTGAGCAGTTCTTC
>TRBJ2-3|TRBV29-1|NA|NA|13
CSGERGSTDTQYF
TGCAGCGGCGAGAGGGGGAGCACAGATACGCAGTATTTT
>TRBJ2-7|TRBV4-3|NA|few|15
CASSQDALQIYEQYF
TGCGCCAGCAGCCAAGATGCTCTACAGATCTACGAGCAGTACTTC
>TRBJ2-1|TRBV6-2/TRBV6-3|NA|few|15
CASSLLRGAYNEQFF
TGTGCCAGCAGCCTCCTCCGGGGCGCCTACAATGAGCAGTTCTTC
>TRBJ2-1|TRBV7-3|NA|NA|12
CASSSPGRGSVF
TGTGCCAGCAGCTCACCGGGACGAGGAAGTGTCTTC
>TRBJ2-7|TRBV29-1|NA|few|12
CSVEAQGYEQYF
TGCAGCGTTGAAGCCCAGGGCTACGAGCAGTACTTC
>TRBJ2-7|TRBV7-2|NA|many|16
CASSLTATGFSYEQYF
TGTGCCAGCAGCTTAACCGCTACAGGGTTCTCCTACGAGCAGTACTTC
>TRBJ2-3|TRBV20-1|NA|NA|14
CSATGSQITDTQYF
TGCAGTGCCACCGGGTCACAGATCACAGATACGCAGTATTTT
>TRBJ2-2|TRBV6-1|TRBD2|NA|15
CASSDSGSPGGELFF
TGTGCCAGCAGTGATAGCGGGAGCCCGGGCGGGGAGCTGTTTTTT
>TRBJ1-1|TRBV5-1|TRBD1|NA|15
CASSPGQNMNTEAFF
TGCGCCAGCAGCCCGGGACAGAATATGAACACTGAAGCTTTCTTT
>TRBJ2-2|TRBV6-6|NA|few|15
CANSYSKGVTGELFF
TGTGCCAACAGTTACTCGAAGGGGGTCACCGGGGAGCTGTTTTTT
>TRBJ1-1|TRBV5-1|TRBD1|many|16
CASSLAGTGMNTEAFF
TGCGCCAGCAGCTTGGCGGGGACAGGGATGAACACTGAAGCTTTCTTT
>TRBJ2-3|TRBV7-2|TRBD2|few|15
CASGASGRSTDTQYF
TGTGCCAGCGGAGCTAGCGGGAGGTCCACAGATACGCAGTATTTT
>TRBJ2-4|TRBV7-9|NA|NA|14
CASSFGGPKNIQYF
TGTGCCAGCAGCTTCGGGGGGCCCAAAAACATTCAGTACTTC
>TRBJ2-1|TRBV20-1|NA|NA|14
CSAARGAPNNEQFF
TGCAGTGCTGCTCGGGGGGCTCCCAACAATGAGCAGTTCTTC
>TRBJ1-3|TRBV18|NA|few|18
CASSPTYSGGDSGNTIYF
TGTGCCAGCTCACCTACCTACTCCGGGGGAGACTCTGGAAACACCATATATTTT
>TRBJ1-2|TRBV7-6|NA|few|18
CASSLRPWDRQGIIIYTF
TGTGCCAGCAGCTTAAGGCCTTGGGATAGGCAGGGGATTATCATCTACACCTTC
>TRBJ2-5|TRBV3-1|NA|NA|13
CASSSDPRETQYF
TGTGCCAGCAGCTCGGATCCGCGGGAGACCCAGTACTTC
>TRBJ2-7|TRBV6-9|NA|once|14
CASSTPDLSHEQYF
TGTGCCAGCAGTACCCCGGACCTTTCCCACGAGCAGTACTTC
>TRBJ1-1|TRBV9|NA|few|15
CASSPHRTQNTEAFF
TGTGCCAGCAGCCCCCACAGGACACAGAACACTGAAGCTTTCTTT
>TRBJ1-5|TRBV12-3/TRBV12-4|NA|many|14
CASTLGTDNQPQHF
TGTGCCAGCACCTTGGGGACGGACAATCAGCCCCAGCATTTT
>TRBJ2-1|TRBV5-8|NA|NA|15
CASSLARDRYNEQFF
TGTGCCAGCAGCTTGGCCCGGGACCGATACAATGAGCAGTTCTTC
>TRBJ2-5|TRBV6-1|NA|NA|16
CASSVLHLTYQETQYF
TGTGCCAGCAGTGTTTTGCACCTAACTTACCAAGAGACCCAGTACTTC
>TRBJ1-6|TRBV7-2|NA|NA|15
CASSQAGTDNSPLHF
TGTGCCAGCAGCCAAGCCGGGACGGATAATTCACCCCTCCACTTT
>TRBJ2-7|TRBV6-2/TRBV6-3|NA|few|13
CASSYGTNYEQYF
TGTGCCAGCAGTTACGGTACGAACTACGAGCAGTACTTC
>TRBJ2-5|TRBV9|TRBD2|few|14
CASSSGGSKETQYF
TGTGCCAGCAGTTCGGGGGGATCCAAAGAGACCCAGTACTTC
>TRBJ2-3|TRBV20-1|TRBD1|NA|14
CSASTGAYTDTQYF
TGCAGTGCTAGTACAGGGGCCTACACAGATACGCAGTATTTT
>TRBJ1-2|TRBV2|TRBD1|NA|14
CASSHETGGLGYTF
TGTGCCAGCAGCCACGAGACAGGGGGCCTGGGCTACACCTTC